This T cell receptor (beta chain) is from a study of blood T cell repertoires in COVID-19. Looking at the study overall: Collection of acute and convalescent COVID-19 samples took place in the United States, Italy and Spain. PBMCs, B-cell-depleted T cells, or T cells provided the cDNA or gDNA that made up the material.

CDR1 is SGHNT, CDR2 YENEEA, per germline. The CDR3 length is 15 residues. Trimming took 5 bases from V and 6 from J; bases not matched to a gene: 6. In the study's own analysis: Estimation of nucleated cell counts was performed using reference gene primer amplification. Measured with immunoSEQ multiplex PCR; TCRdb has only the in-frame clones, and not every one. V and J calls and clone size are copied from that table; D and trimming were computed from the DNA. The sample comprises some 530,000 clones, approximately 85% of which are singletons, and 3.2% rests with the top ten. The sequencing sample was made of peripheral blood. The TCR originated in a human donor in a cohort sampled during active COVID-19. The chain uses TRBV11-3 and TRBJ2-1; TRBD2 matches 11 bases. The CDR3 bases are TGTGCCAGCAGCATAACCGGGACTAGCGGCAATGAGCAGTTCTTC. It specifies CASSITGTSGNEQFF. Variable domain in full (rest from reference TRBV11-3 and TRBJ2-1): EAGVVQSPRYKIIEKKQPVAFWCNPISGHNTLYWYLQNLGQGPELLIRYENEEAVDDSQLPKDRFSAERLKGVDSTLKIQPAELGDSAVYLCASSITGTSGNEQFFGPGTRLTVL.